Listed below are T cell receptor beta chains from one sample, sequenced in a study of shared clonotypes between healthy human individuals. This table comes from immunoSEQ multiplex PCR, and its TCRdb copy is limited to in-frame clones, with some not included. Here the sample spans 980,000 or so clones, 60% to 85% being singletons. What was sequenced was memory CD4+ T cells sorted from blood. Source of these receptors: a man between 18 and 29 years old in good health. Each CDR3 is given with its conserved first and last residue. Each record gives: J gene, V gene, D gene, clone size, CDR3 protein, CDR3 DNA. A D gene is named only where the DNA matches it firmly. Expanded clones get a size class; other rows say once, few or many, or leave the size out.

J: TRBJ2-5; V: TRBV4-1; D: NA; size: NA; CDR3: CASSQGQGRETQYF; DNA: TGCGCCAGCAGCCAGGGCCAGGGTCGAGAGACCCAGTACTTC
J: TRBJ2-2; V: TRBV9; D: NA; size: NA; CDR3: CASRDEANTGELFF; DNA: TGTGCCAGCCGGGACGAGGCGAACACCGGGGAGCTGTTTTTT
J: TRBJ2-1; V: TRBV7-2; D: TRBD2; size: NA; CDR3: CASSFFASGSYEQFF; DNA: TGTGCCAGCAGCTTCTTTGCTAGCGGGAGCTATGAGCAGTTCTTC
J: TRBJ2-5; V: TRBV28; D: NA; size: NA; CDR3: CASSLWERETQYF; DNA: TGTGCCAGCAGTTTATGGGAACGGGAGACCCAGTACTTC
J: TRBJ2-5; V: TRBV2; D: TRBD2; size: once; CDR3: CASRGLAGPQETQYF; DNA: TGTGCCAGCAGGGGACTAGCGGGACCCCAAGAGACCCAGTACTTC
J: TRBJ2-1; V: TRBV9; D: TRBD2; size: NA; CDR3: CASSVVTSGGLNEQFF; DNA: TGTGCCAGCAGCGTAGTTACTAGCGGGGGTCTTAATGAGCAGTTCTTC
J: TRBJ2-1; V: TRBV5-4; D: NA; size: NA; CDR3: CASSLGLKQFF; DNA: TGTGCCAGCAGCTTAGGCCTAAAGCAGTTCTTC
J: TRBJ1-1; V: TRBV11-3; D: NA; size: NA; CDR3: CASSLDGQNPMNTEAFF; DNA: TGTGCCAGCAGCTTAGATGGACAAAACCCCATGAACACTGAAGCTTTCTTT
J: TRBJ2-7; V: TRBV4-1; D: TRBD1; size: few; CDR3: CASSQEPDRGYASQYF; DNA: TGCGCCAGCAGCCAAGAGCCGGACAGGGGGTACGCTTCTCAGTACTTC
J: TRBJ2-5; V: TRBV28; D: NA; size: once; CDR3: CASSSWGQLQETQYF; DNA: TGTGCCAGCAGTTCTTGGGGACAACTCCAAGAGACCCAGTACTTC
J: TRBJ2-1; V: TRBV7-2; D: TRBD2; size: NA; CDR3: CASSLGSGRSSYNEQFF; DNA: TGTGCCAGCAGCTTAGGAAGCGGGAGGAGCTCCTACAATGAGCAGTTCTTC
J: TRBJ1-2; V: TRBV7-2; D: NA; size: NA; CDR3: CASSLTNNYGYTF; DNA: TGTGCCAGCAGCTTGACAAATAACTATGGCTACACCTTC
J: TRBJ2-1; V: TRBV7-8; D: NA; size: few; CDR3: CASRGGGSYNEQFF; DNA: TGTGCCAGCAGAGGGGGGGGGTCCTACAATGAGCAGTTCTTC
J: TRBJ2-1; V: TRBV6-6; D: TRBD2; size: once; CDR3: CASIDSGRTHNEQFF; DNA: TGTGCCAGCATCGATAGCGGGAGAACCCACAATGAGCAGTTCTTC
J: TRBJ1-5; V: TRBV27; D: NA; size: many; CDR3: CASSQMSTGGNQPQHF; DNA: TGTGCCAGCAGTCAGATGTCTACCGGGGGCAATCAGCCCCAGCATTTT
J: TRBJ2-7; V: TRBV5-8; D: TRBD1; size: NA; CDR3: CASTFPGQGVYEQYF; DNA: TGTGCCAGCACCTTTCCGGGACAGGGGGTTTACGAGCAGTACTTC
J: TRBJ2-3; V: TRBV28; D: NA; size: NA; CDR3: CASSRQILSTDTQYF; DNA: TGTGCCAGCAGTAGACAGATCCTCTCCACAGATACGCAGTATTTT
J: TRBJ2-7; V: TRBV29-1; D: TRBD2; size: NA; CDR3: CSVEGAGRYEQYF; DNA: TGCAGCGTTGAGGGAGCGGGAAGGTACGAGCAGTACTTC
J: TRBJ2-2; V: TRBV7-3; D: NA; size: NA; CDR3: CASSHEGHGTGELFF; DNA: TGTGCCAGCAGCCATGAGGGACACGGCACCGGGGAGCTGTTTTTT
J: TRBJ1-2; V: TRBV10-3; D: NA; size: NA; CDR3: CAISGTGRLYGYTF; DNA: TGTGCCATCAGTGGGACGGGACGGCTCTATGGCTACACCTTC
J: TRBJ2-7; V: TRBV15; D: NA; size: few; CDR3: CATSSSNKGGYEQYF; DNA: TGTGCCACCAGCAGTTCAAACAAAGGGGGCTACGAGCAGTACTTC
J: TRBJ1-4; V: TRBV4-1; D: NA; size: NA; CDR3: CASSQDVKPNEKLFF; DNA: TGCGCCAGCAGCCAAGATGTGAAGCCTAATGAAAAACTGTTTTTT
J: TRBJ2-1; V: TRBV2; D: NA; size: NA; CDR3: CASSVLQGQKRVSYNEQFF; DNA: TGTGCCAGCAGTGTCCTCCAGGGGCAAAAGCGGGTCTCCTACAATGAGCAGTTCTTC
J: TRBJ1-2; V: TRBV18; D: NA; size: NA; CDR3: CASSPPTNSLYGYTF; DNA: TGTGCCAGCTCACCACCGACGAACTCGCTCTATGGCTACACCTTC
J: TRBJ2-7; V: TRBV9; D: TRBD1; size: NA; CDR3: CASSRQGDEQYF; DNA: TGTGCCAGCAGCAGGCAGGGGGACGAGCAGTACTTC
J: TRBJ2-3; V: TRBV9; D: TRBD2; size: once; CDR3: CASSVGLAGVVTDTQYF; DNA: TGTGCCAGCAGCGTAGGACTAGCGGGAGTCGTCACAGATACGCAGTATTTT
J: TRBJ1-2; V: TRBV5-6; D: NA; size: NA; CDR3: CASSLGRNYGYTF; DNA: TGTGCCAGCAGCCTCGGAAGGAACTATGGCTACACCTTC
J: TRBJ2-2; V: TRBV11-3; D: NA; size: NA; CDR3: CASRRSQGGLGTGELFF; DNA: TGTGCCAGCCGACGGAGTCAGGGTGGGCTTGGCACCGGGGAGCTGTTTTTT
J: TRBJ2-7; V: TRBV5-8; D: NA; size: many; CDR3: CASTPTARDEQYF; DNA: TGTGCCAGCACCCCCACCGCCAGAGACGAGCAGTACTTC
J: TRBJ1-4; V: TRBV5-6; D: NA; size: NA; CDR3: CASSTVKAEKLFF; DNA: TGTGCCAGCAGCACCGTGAAGGCGGAAAAACTGTTTTTT
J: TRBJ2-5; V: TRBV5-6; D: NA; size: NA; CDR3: CASSLGYRGAQETQYF; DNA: TGTGCCAGCAGCTTGGGGTATCGAGGGGCCCAAGAGACCCAGTACTTC
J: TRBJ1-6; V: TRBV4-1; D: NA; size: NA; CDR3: CASSPPSGLDGNSPLHF; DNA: TGCGCCAGCAGCCCTCCCTCCGGGCTGGATGGGAATTCACCCCTCCACTTT
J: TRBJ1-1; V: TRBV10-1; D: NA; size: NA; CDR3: CASSPGRDTEAFF; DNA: TGCGCCAGCAGCCCGGGACGGGACACTGAAGCTTTCTTT
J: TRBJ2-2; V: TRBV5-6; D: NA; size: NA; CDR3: CASSPPGEGAVTGELFF; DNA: TGTGCCAGCAGCCCCCCGGGGGAGGGGGCAGTCACCGGGGAGCTGTTTTTT
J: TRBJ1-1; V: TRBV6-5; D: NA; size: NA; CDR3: CASTETPNTEAFF; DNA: TGTGCCAGCACCGAGACACCGAACACTGAAGCTTTCTTT
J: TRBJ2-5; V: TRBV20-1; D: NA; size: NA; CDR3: CSANLETQYF; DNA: TGCAGTGCTAATCTCGAGACCCAGTACTTC
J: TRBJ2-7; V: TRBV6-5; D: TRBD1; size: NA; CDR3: CASRDRHSYEQYF; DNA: TGTGCCAGCAGGGACAGGCACTCCTACGAGCAGTACTTC
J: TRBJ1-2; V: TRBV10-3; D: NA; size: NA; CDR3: CASWEEGARYGYTF; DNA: TGTGCCTCCTGGGAGGAAGGGGCTAGATATGGCTACACCTTC
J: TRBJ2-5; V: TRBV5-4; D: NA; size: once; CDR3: CASSSPTGRETQYF; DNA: TGTGCCAGCAGTTCACCGACAGGGAGGGAGACCCAGTACTTC